A single sample is the source of the 6 T cell receptor beta chains below, sequenced in a study of cytomegalovirus exposure and HLA in healthy donors. Researchers ran the PCR with 60 Vbeta and 13 Jbeta primers. TCRdb's table, derived via immunoSEQ multiplex PCR, lists solely in-frame clones and lacks some. The sample records 45,000 to 65,000 clones, roughly 72% being singletons. Sequenced input: PBMCs. The receptors originated from a woman between 45 and 65 years old in good health and CMV-seropositive.

The J gene is TRBJ2-1, the V gene TRBV6-5; the match to TRBD2 covers 8 bases. V shed 11 bases and J 10 bases; nucleotides not matched to a gene: 16. The CDR3 extends over 14 amino acids. CDR1 and CDR2 from the germline V gene are MNHEY and SVGAGI. CDR3 amino acids: CAGDRGGKPGEQFF. CDR3 sequence (DNA): TGTGCCGGGGACCGGGGGGGGAAGCCGGGGGAGCAGTTCTTC.

V gene TRBV5-1 combines with J gene TRBJ2-3, with 11 bases that match TRBD2. This CDR3 contains 17 residues. Germline lookup yields CDR1 SGHRS and CDR2 YFSETQ. V shed 0 bases and J 6 bases; nucleotides not matched to a gene: 9. CDR3 amino acids: CASSLETSGAAFDTQYF. The CDR3 nucleotides are TGCGCCAGCAGCTTGGAGACTAGCGGGGCGGCTTTCGATACGCAGTATTTT.

The sample holds a few counts of this clone. The chain has TRBV6-5 and TRBJ2-7; 8 nucleotides align to TRBD1. Germline V gives CDR1 MNHEY, CDR2 SVGAGI. V lost 6 bases, J lost 3 bases, and 7 bases stayed unmatched. The CDR3 contains 14 residues. CDR3 in amino acids: CASSLDREVYEQYF. The CDR3 DNA is TGTGCCAGCAGCTTGGACAGGGAGGTCTACGAGCAGTACTTC.

The chain uses TRBV27 and TRBJ2-1; TRBD2 matches 7 bases. The CDR3 sequence is 13 residues long. V was pared by 8 bases and J by 8 bases, with 9 bases of the junction left unmatched. Germline V gene sequence: CDR1 MNHEY, CDR2 SMNVEV (reference sequence). The CDR3 loop reads CASREPGRDEQFF. The CDR3 DNA follows: TGTGCCAGCCGTGAACCGGGGAGGGATGAGCAGTTCTTC.

The chain links TRBV4-1 to TRBJ1-2; TRBD1 aligns across 7 bases. This CDR3 region has 14 residues. Germline values: CDR1 MGHRA, CDR2 YSYEKL. The junction had 5 bases not matched to a gene; V was cut back by 3 bases and J by 4 bases. Here the CDR3 DNA reads TGCGCCAGCAGCCAGGGCCAGGGGGGCTATGGCTACACCTTC. As protein: CASSQGQGGYGYTF.

This chain joins TRBV7-8 and TRBJ2-7; D is possibly TRBD1 (5 bases). The CDR3 spans 13 residues. Trimming took off 4 bases at V and 6 bases at J, with 13 bases between the two ends. Germline V gene data show CDR1 as SGHVS and CDR2 as FQNEAQ. The CDR3 loop is CASSSRALGEQYF. The DNA for the CDR3 is TGTGCCAGCAGCTCCAGGGCTTTGGGCGAGCAGTACTTC.